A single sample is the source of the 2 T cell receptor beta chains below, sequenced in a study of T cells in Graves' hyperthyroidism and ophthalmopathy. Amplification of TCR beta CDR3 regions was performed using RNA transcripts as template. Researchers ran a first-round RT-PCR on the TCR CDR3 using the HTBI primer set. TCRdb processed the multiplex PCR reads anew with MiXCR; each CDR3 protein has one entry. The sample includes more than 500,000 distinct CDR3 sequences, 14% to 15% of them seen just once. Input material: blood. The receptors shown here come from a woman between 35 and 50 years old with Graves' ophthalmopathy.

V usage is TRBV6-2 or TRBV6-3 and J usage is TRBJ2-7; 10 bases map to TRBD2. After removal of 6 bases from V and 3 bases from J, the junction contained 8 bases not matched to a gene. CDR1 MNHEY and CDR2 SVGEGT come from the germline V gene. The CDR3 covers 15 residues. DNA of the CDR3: TGTGCCAGCAGGCCTGCTAGCGGGAGCCTCTACGAGCAGTACTTC. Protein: CASRPASGSLYEQYF.

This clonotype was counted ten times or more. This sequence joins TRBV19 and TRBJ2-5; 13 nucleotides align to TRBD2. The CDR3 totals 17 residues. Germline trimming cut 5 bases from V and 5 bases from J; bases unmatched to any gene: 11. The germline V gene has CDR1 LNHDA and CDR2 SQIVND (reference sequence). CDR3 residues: CASSPWTSGSDGETQYF. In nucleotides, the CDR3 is TGTGCCAGTAGTCCCTGGACTAGCGGGAGTGATGGGGAGACCCAGTACTTC.